A selection of T cell receptor beta chains follows, all from one sample in a study of CD8 T cells in ankylosing spondylitis. MiXCR, applied by TCRdb to the 5' RACE reads, yields one record per CDR3 protein. The table lists hundreds of thousands of distinct CDR3 sequences, 20% to 30% of them singletons. Input material: blood, either unsorted or a sorted T cell fraction (not recorded which). Source of these receptors: a male donor with ankylosing spondylitis or in good health (not recorded which). Each CDR3 is given with its conserved first and last residue. Each record gives: CDR3 protein, CDR3 DNA, J gene, CDR3 length, V gene, clone size, D gene. A D gene is named only where the DNA matches it firmly. Clone size is not always given. Where it is, it says once, few, many or a class for expanded clones.

CSARIQGVNEKLFF | TGCAGTGCTAGAATACAGGGGGTTAATGAAAAACTGTTTTTT | TRBJ1-4 | 14 | TRBV20-1 | . | TRBD1
CASSSLRTDPLTKNIQYF | TGTGCCAGCAGCTCACTAAGGACCGACCCTCTGACCAAAAACATTCAGTACTTC | TRBJ2-4 | 18 | TRBV5-4 | many | .
CSAPRASEGTDTQYF | TGCAGTGCTCCACGGGCCTCCGAAGGCACAGATACGCAGTATTTT | TRBJ2-3 | 15 | TRBV20-1 | . | .
CSARSTSGRDEQYF | TGCAGTGCTAGGTCGACTAGCGGGAGGGACGAGCAGTACTTC | TRBJ2-7 | 14 | TRBV20-1 | many | TRBD2
CASSLEGHLGPQHF | TGTGCCAGCAGCTTAGAGGGTCATCTAGGGCCCCAGCATTTT | TRBJ1-5 | 14 | TRBV7-8 | many | .
CASSYSGTGTMNTEAFF | TGTGCCAGCAGTTACTCCGGGACAGGGACAATGAACACTGAAGCTTTCTTT | TRBJ1-1 | 17 | TRBV6-5 | many | TRBD1
CASSVGTRDEQFF | TGCGCCAGCAGCGTCGGGACTCGGGATGAGCAGTTCTTC | TRBJ2-1 | 13 | TRBV5-1 | many | .
CSVQHPRVSEKLFF | TGCAGCGTTCAACATCCACGGGTATCTGAAAAACTGTTTTTT | TRBJ1-4 | 14 | TRBV29-1 | . | .
CASSQGRNEQFF | TGTGCCAGCAGCCAAGGAAGGAATGAGCAGTTCTTC | TRBJ2-1 | 12 | TRBV3-1 | many | .
CASSYSRGPGVTEAFF | TGTGCCAGCAGTTACTCGCGGGGACCCGGGGTTACTGAAGCTTTCTTT | TRBJ1-1 | 16 | TRBV6-2/TRBV6-3 | many | .
CASSAPYGRAYGELFF | TGTGCCAGCAGTGCCCCCTACGGGAGGGCTTACGGGGAGCTGTTTTTT | TRBJ2-2 | 16 | TRBV12-3/TRBV12-4 | . | TRBD2
CSVERQNQETQYF | TGCAGCGTTGAAAGACAGAACCAAGAGACCCAGTACTTC | TRBJ2-5 | 13 | TRBV29-1 | few | .
CASSSSDGRGHEQFF | TGTGCCAGCAGTTCCTCAGACGGTCGGGGCCATGAGCAGTTCTTC | TRBJ2-1 | 15 | TRBV6-5 | . | .
CSARGGANEQYF | TGCAGTGCTAGAGGGGGGGCGAACGAGCAGTACTTC | TRBJ2-7 | 12 | TRBV20-1 | few | .
CASSLRTSGYNEQFF | TGTGCCAGCAGCTTAAGGACTAGCGGATACAATGAGCAGTTCTTC | TRBJ2-1 | 15 | TRBV7-3 | many | TRBD2
CASSQEVKTSRLSEQFF | TGCGCCAGCAGCCAAGAGGTCAAGACTAGCAGGCTCAGTGAGCAGTTCTTC | TRBJ2-1 | 17 | TRBV4-3 | . | TRBD2
CASSLDPSSYNEQFF | TGTGCCAGCAGCTTGGATCCGTCCTCCTACAATGAGCAGTTCTTC | TRBJ2-1 | 15 | TRBV5-6 | . | .
CASRPTSGTVGELFF | TGCGCCAGCAGGCCGACTAGCGGGACGGTCGGGGAGCTGTTTTTT | TRBJ2-2 | 15 | TRBV5-1 | many | TRBD2
CAISSGLATDSGANVLTF | TGTGCCATCAGTAGTGGACTAGCGACTGACTCTGGGGCCAACGTCCTGACTTTC | TRBJ2-6 | 18 | TRBV10-3 | many | TRBD2
CASTLRGLAGGSYNEQFF | TGTGCCAGCACCTTAAGGGGACTAGCGGGAGGTTCCTACAATGAGCAGTTCTTC | TRBJ2-1 | 18 | TRBV11-2 | many | TRBD2
CSARDPSSYNEQFF | TGCAGTGCTAGGGACCCCAGCTCCTACAATGAGCAGTTCTTC | TRBJ2-1 | 14 | TRBV20-1 | . | .
CAISETPLAGNSYEQYF | TGTGCCATCAGTGAGACCCCACTAGCGGGAAATTCCTACGAGCAGTACTTC | TRBJ2-7 | 17 | TRBV10-3 | many | TRBD2
CASSQDLAGGSDTQYF | TGCGCCAGCAGCCAAGATCTAGCGGGAGGTAGCGATACGCAGTATTTT | TRBJ2-3 | 16 | TRBV4-3 | many | TRBD2
CASSYQGGVQTNEKLFF | TGTGCCAGCAGTTACCAGGGAGGGGTTCAGACTAATGAAAAACTGTTTTTT | TRBJ1-4 | 17 | TRBV6-5 | . | .
CATHGSSENEQFF | TGTGCCACCCATGGGTCTAGCGAGAATGAGCAGTTCTTC | TRBJ2-1 | 13 | TRBV10-3 | many | .
CSAKAQGGYTF | TGCAGTGCTAAGGCACAGGGCGGCTACACCTTC | TRBJ1-2 | 11 | TRBV20-1 | . | .
CASSQETEGKTPLHF | TGCGCCAGCAGCCAAGAAACGGAGGGGAAGACACCCCTCCACTTT | TRBJ1-6 | 15 | TRBV4-3 | many | .
CAISDSYGEQYF | TGTGCCATCAGCGACAGTTACGGGGAGCAGTACTTC | TRBJ2-7 | 12 | TRBV10-3 | few | .
CAIRGQVYEQYF | TGTGCCATCAGGGGACAGGTCTACGAGCAGTACTTC | TRBJ2-7 | 12 | TRBV10-3 | . | TRBD1
CSARVGRGGTGELFF | TGCAGTGCTAGAGTGGGGCGAGGGGGCACCGGGGAGCTGTTTTTT | TRBJ2-2 | 15 | TRBV20-1 | many | .
CASSAQTGSSGEQYF | TGTGCCAGCAGCGCCCAGACAGGGTCCTCGGGCGAGCAGTACTTC | TRBJ2-7 | 15 | TRBV5-6 | few | TRBD1
CASMISGTYEQYF | TGTGCCAGTATGATTAGCGGGACCTACGAGCAGTACTTC | TRBJ2-7 | 13 | TRBV12-3/TRBV12-4 | . | TRBD2
CATSRAEGYEQYF | TGTGCCACCAGCAGAGCAGAGGGGTACGAGCAGTACTTC | TRBJ2-7 | 13 | TRBV15 | many | .
CASSDGREIYNEQFF | TGTGCCAGCAGTGACGGGAGGGAAATCTACAATGAGCAGTTCTTC | TRBJ2-1 | 15 | TRBV25-1 | many | TRBD2
CASSRLAGGASNEQFF | TGTGCCAGCAGCCGTTTAGCGGGAGGGGCCAGCAATGAGCAGTTCTTC | TRBJ2-1 | 16 | TRBV27 | . | TRBD2
CSAHKIWSRDARDTQYF | TGCAGTGCTCACAAAATCTGGTCTAGAGACGCACGAGATACGCAGTATTTT | TRBJ2-3 | 17 | TRBV20-1 | . | .
CASSQDQSGPDTQYF | TGCGCCAGCAGCCAAGATCAATCCGGCCCAGATACGCAGTATTTT | TRBJ2-3 | 15 | TRBV4-3 | . | .